Listed below are T cell receptor beta chains from one sample, sequenced in a study of cytomegalovirus exposure and HLA in healthy donors. Method: immunoSEQ multiplex PCR; TCRdb's copy keeps in-frame clones and lacks some. The sample lists 60,000 to 90,000 clones; 85% were seen once. What was sequenced was PBMCs. These receptor sequences come from a man aged 30-40 years in good health and CMV-seronegative. Each CDR3 is given with its conserved first and last residue. Each record gives: J gene, V gene, D gene, CDR3 length, clone size, CDR3 DNA, CDR3 protein. The D gene is left open where the match is weak. The size of a clone is reported for some rows only, either as once, few or many, or as a class for expanded clones.

j_call: TRBJ2-3
v_call: TRBV5-1
d_call: TRBD1
cdr3_length: 16
clone_size: .
cdr3_nt: TGCGCCAGCAGCGGGACGACAGGGGTATTAGGAGATACGCAGTATTTT
cdr3_aa: CASSGTTGVLGDTQYF

j_call: TRBJ2-1
v_call: TRBV12-5
d_call: TRBD2
cdr3_length: 16
clone_size: .
cdr3_nt: TGTGCTAGTGGTTTGGCTCCCCCGGGACTAGCGGATGAGCAGTTCTTC
cdr3_aa: CASGLAPPGLADEQFF

j_call: TRBJ2-1
v_call: TRBV7-3
d_call: TRBD2
cdr3_length: 17
clone_size: once
cdr3_nt: TGTGCCAGCAGCTCCCCTTCCCCCACTAGCGGGGGGCCTGAGCAGTTCTTC
cdr3_aa: CASSSPSPTSGGPEQFF

j_call: TRBJ2-2
v_call: TRBV4-3
d_call: TRBD2
cdr3_length: 15
clone_size: .
cdr3_nt: TGCGCCAGCAGCCAAGCGGGGGAGGGGACCGGGGAGCTGTTTTTT
cdr3_aa: CASSQAGEGTGELFF

j_call: TRBJ1-2
v_call: TRBV28
d_call: TRBD1
cdr3_length: 14
clone_size: few
cdr3_nt: TGTGCCAGCAGCACCCGACAGGGAGGCTATGGCTACACCTTC
cdr3_aa: CASSTRQGGYGYTF

j_call: TRBJ2-7
v_call: TRBV19
d_call: TRBD1
cdr3_length: 15
clone_size: .
cdr3_nt: TGTGCCAGTAGTACCGACAGGGGAATTTCCTACGAGCAGTACTTC
cdr3_aa: CASSTDRGISYEQYF

j_call: TRBJ1-1
v_call: TRBV11-3
d_call: TRBD1
cdr3_length: 14
clone_size: .
cdr3_nt: TGTGCCAGCAGAAAAGGACAGGGGGACACTGAAGCTTTCTTT
cdr3_aa: CASRKGQGDTEAFF

j_call: TRBJ2-3
v_call: TRBV29-1
d_call: TRBD1
cdr3_length: 14
clone_size: .
cdr3_nt: TGCAGCGCTGGGGGACAGGGAGCCTTCCGGGTGCAGTATTTT
cdr3_aa: CSAGGQGAFRVQYF

j_call: TRBJ2-1
v_call: TRBV28
d_call: .
cdr3_length: 12
clone_size: .
cdr3_nt: TGTGCCAGCAGTTCCCCACTTGAGGGTCAGTTCTTC
cdr3_aa: CASSSPLEGQFF

j_call: TRBJ2-1
v_call: TRBV19
d_call: .
cdr3_length: 14
clone_size: .
cdr3_nt: TGTGCCAGTAGTATAGGGGCCCTAAACAATGAGCAGTTCTTC
cdr3_aa: CASSIGALNNEQFF

j_call: TRBJ1-1
v_call: TRBV7-8
d_call: TRBD1
cdr3_length: 14
clone_size: .
cdr3_nt: TGTGCCAGCAGCAAAGACAGGGCGGACACTGAAGCTTTCTTT
cdr3_aa: CASSKDRADTEAFF

j_call: TRBJ2-5
v_call: TRBV12-5
d_call: TRBD1
cdr3_length: 17
clone_size: .
cdr3_nt: TGTGCTAGTGGGCGGGGACAGGGGGATTGGGGCCAAGAGACCCAGTACTTC
cdr3_aa: CASGRGQGDWGQETQYF

j_call: TRBJ1-1
v_call: TRBV6-1
d_call: TRBD1
cdr3_length: 14
clone_size: .
cdr3_nt: TGTGCCAGCACCGTAGGGACAGCGAACACTGAAGCTTTCTTT
cdr3_aa: CASTVGTANTEAFF

j_call: TRBJ2-2
v_call: TRBV7-6
d_call: TRBD1
cdr3_length: 17
clone_size: .
cdr3_nt: TGTGCCAGCAGCCCACGACCAGGGGGTCCCGTTACCGGGGAGCTGTTTTTT
cdr3_aa: CASSPRPGGPVTGELFF

j_call: TRBJ2-7
v_call: TRBV13
d_call: .
cdr3_length: 12
clone_size: .
cdr3_nt: TGTGCCAGCAGCTTAGGCCCCAACGAGCAGTACTTC
cdr3_aa: CASSLGPNEQYF

j_call: TRBJ2-5
v_call: TRBV10-3
d_call: .
cdr3_length: 11
clone_size: .
cdr3_nt: TGTGCCATCAGTGGTGAGGAGACCCAGTACTTC
cdr3_aa: CAISGEETQYF

j_call: TRBJ2-1
v_call: TRBV4-3
d_call: .
cdr3_length: 16
clone_size: .
cdr3_nt: TGCGCCAGCAGCCAAGAGAGACTAGGGCTCTACAATGAGCAGTTCTTC
cdr3_aa: CASSQERLGLYNEQFF

j_call: TRBJ1-4
v_call: TRBV6-4
d_call: .
cdr3_length: 17
clone_size: once
cdr3_nt: TGTGCCAGCAGTGACCCCTCGGGGGGCAGTGGTAATGAAAAACTGTTTTTT
cdr3_aa: CASSDPSGGSGNEKLFF

j_call: TRBJ2-2
v_call: TRBV7-6
d_call: .
cdr3_length: 16
clone_size: .
cdr3_nt: TGTGCCAGCAGCTTACCCGAGGGAGAGAACGCCGGGGAGCTGTTTTTT
cdr3_aa: CASSLPEGENAGELFF

j_call: TRBJ1-2
v_call: TRBV19
d_call: .
cdr3_length: 14
clone_size: .
cdr3_nt: TGTGCCAGTCTATCGTTGGGCAGGGTCAGATCCTACACCTTC
cdr3_aa: CASLSLGRVRSYTF

j_call: TRBJ2-1
v_call: TRBV9
d_call: TRBD2
cdr3_length: 15
clone_size: .
cdr3_nt: TGTGCCAGCAGCCAGACTAGCGGGAGTCTCGATGAGCAGTTCTTC
cdr3_aa: CASSQTSGSLDEQFF

j_call: TRBJ2-1
v_call: TRBV4-3
d_call: TRBD1
cdr3_length: 17
clone_size: .
cdr3_nt: TGCGCCAGCAGCCGGGGGTACCGGGACAGGGTCCTCAATGAGCAGTTCTTC
cdr3_aa: CASSRGYRDRVLNEQFF

j_call: TRBJ2-1
v_call: TRBV5-1
d_call: TRBD1
cdr3_length: 15
clone_size: .
cdr3_nt: TGCGCCAGCAGCCGCGGGACAGGGATAACCAATGAGCAGTTCTTC
cdr3_aa: CASSRGTGITNEQFF

j_call: TRBJ2-7
v_call: TRBV5-4
d_call: TRBD1
cdr3_length: 15
clone_size: .
cdr3_nt: TGTGCCAGCAGCTTAACCGGGACAGGGTCTTACGAGCAGTACTTC
cdr3_aa: CASSLTGTGSYEQYF

j_call: TRBJ2-3
v_call: TRBV7-3
d_call: TRBD1
cdr3_length: 15
clone_size: .
cdr3_nt: TGTGCCAGCAGCTCCGACAGGGTACGCCCAGATACGCAGTATTTT
cdr3_aa: CASSSDRVRPDTQYF

j_call: TRBJ1-4
v_call: TRBV19
d_call: TRBD1
cdr3_length: 14
clone_size: .
cdr3_nt: TGTGCCAGTAGGCCACAGGGGGCGAGTGAAAAACTGTTTTTT
cdr3_aa: CASRPQGASEKLFF

j_call: TRBJ2-2
v_call: TRBV28
d_call: .
cdr3_length: 12
clone_size: .
cdr3_nt: TGTGCCAGCAGTCCCCTTATCGGGGAGCTGTTTTTT
cdr3_aa: CASSPLIGELFF

j_call: TRBJ2-2
v_call: TRBV6-5
d_call: .
cdr3_length: 13
clone_size: .
cdr3_nt: TGTGCCAGCAGACTTACTACCACCGGGGAGCTGTTTTTT
cdr3_aa: CASRLTTTGELFF

j_call: TRBJ2-3
v_call: TRBV14
d_call: TRBD2
cdr3_length: 15
clone_size: .
cdr3_nt: TGTGCCAGCACAGCCAGCGGGGGGATCACAGATACGCAGTATTTT
cdr3_aa: CASTASGGITDTQYF

j_call: TRBJ2-2
v_call: TRBV19
d_call: TRBD2
cdr3_length: 15
clone_size: .
cdr3_nt: TGTGCCAGTACCCTGACTAGCGGGGTGCCCGGGGAGCTGTTTTTT
cdr3_aa: CASTLTSGVPGELFF

j_call: TRBJ2-1
v_call: TRBV11-2
d_call: TRBD2
cdr3_length: 17
clone_size: .
cdr3_nt: TGTGCCAGCAGCTCCCAATTAGCGGGAGGGCCCTACAATGAGCAGTTCTTC
cdr3_aa: CASSSQLAGGPYNEQFF

j_call: TRBJ2-3
v_call: TRBV14
d_call: TRBD1
cdr3_length: 16
clone_size: few
cdr3_nt: TGTGCCAGCAGCCAACCAGGGACAGTGAGCACAGATACGCAGTATTTT
cdr3_aa: CASSQPGTVSTDTQYF

j_call: TRBJ2-6
v_call: TRBV9
d_call: .
cdr3_length: 16
clone_size: once
cdr3_nt: TGTGCCAGCAGCGTCTCAGGGGTCTCTGGGGCCAACGTCCTGACTTTC
cdr3_aa: CASSVSGVSGANVLTF

j_call: TRBJ1-4
v_call: TRBV14
d_call: TRBD1
cdr3_length: 15
clone_size: once
cdr3_nt: TGTGCCAGCAGCACACAGGGGGCGCTCGGGGAAAAACTGTTTTTT
cdr3_aa: CASSTQGALGEKLFF

j_call: TRBJ1-4
v_call: TRBV18
d_call: .
cdr3_length: 17
clone_size: .
cdr3_nt: TGTGCCAGCTCACCACCTCTGGAGGACAGTTTTAATGAAAAACTGTTTTTT
cdr3_aa: CASSPPLEDSFNEKLFF

j_call: TRBJ2-3
v_call: TRBV6-4
d_call: .
cdr3_length: 13
clone_size: .
cdr3_nt: TGTGCCAGCGGATCAGGAGGGACAGATACGCAGTATTTT
cdr3_aa: CASGSGGTDTQYF

j_call: TRBJ1-3
v_call: TRBV14
d_call: .
cdr3_length: 12
clone_size: few
cdr3_nt: TGTGCCAGCAGCTTCGGTAGTAGCACCATATATTTT
cdr3_aa: CASSFGSSTIYF

j_call: TRBJ1-1
v_call: TRBV6-5
d_call: TRBD1
cdr3_length: 15
clone_size: .
cdr3_nt: TGTGCCAGCAGTTACTCGGCAGGGGGCGAATTTGGAGCTTTCTTT
cdr3_aa: CASSYSAGGEFGAFF

j_call: TRBJ1-1
v_call: TRBV7-9
d_call: .
cdr3_length: 15
clone_size: .
cdr3_nt: TGTGCCAGCAGCTTGGGCAGCACCCTGAACACTGAAGCTTTCTTT
cdr3_aa: CASSLGSTLNTEAFF

j_call: TRBJ2-1
v_call: TRBV5-6
d_call: TRBD2
cdr3_length: 12
clone_size: .
cdr3_nt: TGTGCCAGCAGTACTAGCGGGGGGGCTGAGTTCTTC
cdr3_aa: CASSTSGGAEFF

j_call: TRBJ2-3
v_call: TRBV6-1
d_call: .
cdr3_length: 14
clone_size: once
cdr3_nt: TGTGCCAGCAGTGAAGGGCATAGCACAGATACGCAGTATTTT
cdr3_aa: CASSEGHSTDTQYF

j_call: TRBJ1-1
v_call: TRBV10-3
d_call: .
cdr3_length: 11
clone_size: .
cdr3_nt: TGTGCCATCAGTGATTCTTATGAAGCTTTCTTT
cdr3_aa: CAISDSYEAFF

j_call: TRBJ2-6
v_call: TRBV7-3
d_call: TRBD1
cdr3_length: 17
clone_size: .
cdr3_nt: TGTGCCAGCAGCTTAATCCACAGGGGATCTGGGGCCAACGTCCTGACTTTC
cdr3_aa: CASSLIHRGSGANVLTF

j_call: TRBJ2-1
v_call: TRBV5-1
d_call: .
cdr3_length: 13
clone_size: .
cdr3_nt: TGCGCCAGCAGCTTGCAGGGTAACAATGAGCAGTTCTTC
cdr3_aa: CASSLQGNNEQFF

j_call: TRBJ2-1
v_call: TRBV7-6
d_call: TRBD2
cdr3_length: 16
clone_size: .
cdr3_nt: TGTGCCAGCAGCTTGGTGACTAGCGGGGGGGCCAATGAGCAGTTCTTC
cdr3_aa: CASSLVTSGGANEQFF

j_call: TRBJ2-5
v_call: TRBV9
d_call: .
cdr3_length: 15
clone_size: .
cdr3_nt: TGTGCCAGCAGCGCCCGGAACGGGGAGGAGGAGACCCAGTACTTC
cdr3_aa: CASSARNGEEETQYF

j_call: TRBJ2-6
v_call: TRBV4-1
d_call: .
cdr3_length: 16
clone_size: .
cdr3_nt: TGCGCCAGCAGCCAAGAGGTCAGGGCTGGGGCCAACGTCCTGACTTTC
cdr3_aa: CASSQEVRAGANVLTF

j_call: TRBJ2-1
v_call: TRBV10-3
d_call: .
cdr3_length: 15
clone_size: .
cdr3_nt: TGTGCCATCAGGAACGGGGGAGCCTCCTACAATGAGCAGTTCTTC
cdr3_aa: CAIRNGGASYNEQFF

j_call: TRBJ1-2
v_call: TRBV7-2
d_call: .
cdr3_length: 14
clone_size: .
cdr3_nt: TGTGCCAGCACCAAGGCCGGGAGAAACTATGGCTACACCTTC
cdr3_aa: CASTKAGRNYGYTF

j_call: TRBJ2-1
v_call: TRBV7-8
d_call: TRBD2
cdr3_length: 15
clone_size: .
cdr3_nt: TGTGCCAGCAGCTTAGGGACTAGCGGGATAAATGAGCAGTTCTTC
cdr3_aa: CASSLGTSGINEQFF

j_call: TRBJ2-3
v_call: TRBV28
d_call: TRBD2
cdr3_length: 16
clone_size: .
cdr3_nt: TGTGCCAGCAGTTCCCGACTAGCGGGAGGGGCAGATACGCAGTATTTT
cdr3_aa: CASSSRLAGGADTQYF

j_call: TRBJ2-3
v_call: TRBV6-1
d_call: .
cdr3_length: 12
clone_size: .
cdr3_nt: TGTGCCAGCAGTTCCAACACAGATACGCAGTATTTT
cdr3_aa: CASSSNTDTQYF

j_call: TRBJ2-7
v_call: TRBV28
d_call: TRBD1
cdr3_length: 14
clone_size: once
cdr3_nt: TGTGCCAGCAGTCGGACAGGCCAAACCTACGAGCAGTACTTC
cdr3_aa: CASSRTGQTYEQYF

j_call: TRBJ1-3
v_call: TRBV2
d_call: .
cdr3_length: 14
clone_size: .
cdr3_nt: TGTGCCAGCAGTGGAGACTTCCCTGGAAACACCATATATTTT
cdr3_aa: CASSGDFPGNTIYF

j_call: TRBJ2-3
v_call: TRBV20-1
d_call: .
cdr3_length: 11
clone_size: .
cdr3_nt: TGCAGTGCTAAACTGGTAGATACGCAGTATTTT
cdr3_aa: CSAKLVDTQYF